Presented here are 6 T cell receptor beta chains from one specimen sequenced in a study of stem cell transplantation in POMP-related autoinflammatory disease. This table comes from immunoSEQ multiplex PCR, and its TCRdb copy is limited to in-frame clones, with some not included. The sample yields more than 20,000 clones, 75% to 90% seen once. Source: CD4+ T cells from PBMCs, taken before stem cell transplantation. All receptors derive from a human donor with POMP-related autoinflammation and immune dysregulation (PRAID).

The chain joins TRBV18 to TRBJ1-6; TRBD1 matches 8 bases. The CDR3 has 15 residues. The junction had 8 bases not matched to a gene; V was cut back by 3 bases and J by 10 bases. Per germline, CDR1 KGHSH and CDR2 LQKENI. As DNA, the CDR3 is TGTGCCAGCTCACCTGATGACAGGGGTAACTCACCCCTCCACTTT. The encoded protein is CASSPDDRGNSPLHF.

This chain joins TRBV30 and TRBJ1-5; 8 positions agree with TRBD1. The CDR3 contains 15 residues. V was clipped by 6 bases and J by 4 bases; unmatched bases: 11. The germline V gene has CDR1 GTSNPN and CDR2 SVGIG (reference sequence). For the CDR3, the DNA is TGTGCCTGTGACAGGGGCCCCCGTCGGAATCAGCCCCAGCATTTT. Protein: CACDRGPRRNQPQHF. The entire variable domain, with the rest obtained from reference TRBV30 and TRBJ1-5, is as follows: SQTIHQWPATLVQPVGSPLSLECTVEGTSNPNLYWYRQAAGRGLQLLFYSVGIGQISSEVPQNLSASRPQDRQFILSSKKLLLSDSGFYLCACDRGPRRNQPQHFGDGTRLSIL.

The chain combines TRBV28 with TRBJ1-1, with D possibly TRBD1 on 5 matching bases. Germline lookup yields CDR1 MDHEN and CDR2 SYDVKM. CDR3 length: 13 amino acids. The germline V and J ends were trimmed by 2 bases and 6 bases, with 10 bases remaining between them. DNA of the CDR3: TGTGCCAGCAGTTTAAGTGGGGCCGCTGAAGCTTTCTTT. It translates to CASSLSGAAEAFF.

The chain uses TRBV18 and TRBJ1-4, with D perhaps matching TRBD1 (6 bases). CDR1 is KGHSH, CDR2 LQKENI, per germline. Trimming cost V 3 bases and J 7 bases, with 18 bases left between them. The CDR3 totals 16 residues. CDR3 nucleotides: TGTGCCAGCTCACCGGTCCGTGGGGGCGTCTCTGAAAAACTGTTTTTT. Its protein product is CASSPVRGGVSEKLFF.

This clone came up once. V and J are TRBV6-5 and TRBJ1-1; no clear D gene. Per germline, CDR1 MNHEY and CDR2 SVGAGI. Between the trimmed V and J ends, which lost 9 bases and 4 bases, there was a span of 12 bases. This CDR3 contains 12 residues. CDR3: CASFFRGTEAFF. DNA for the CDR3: TGTGCCAGTTTTTTTAGAGGCACTGAAGCTTTCTTT.

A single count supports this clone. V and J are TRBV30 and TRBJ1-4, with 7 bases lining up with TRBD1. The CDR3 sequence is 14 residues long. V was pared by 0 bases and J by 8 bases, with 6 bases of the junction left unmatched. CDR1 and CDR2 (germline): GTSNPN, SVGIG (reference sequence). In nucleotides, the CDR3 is TGTGCCTGGAGTGTAAGAACAGGGGCGGAAAAACTGTTTTTT. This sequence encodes CAWSVRTGAEKLFF. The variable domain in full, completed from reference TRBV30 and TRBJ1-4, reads SQTIHQWPATLVQPVGSPLSLECTVEGTSNPNLYWYRQAAGRGLQLLFYSVGIGQISSEVPQNLSASRPQDRQFILSSKKLLLSDSGFYLCAWSVRTGAEKLFFGSGTQLSVL.